This TCR beta chain is from a study of CD8+CD57+ T cells in acquired aplastic anemia. Template material for TCR beta VDJ and CDR3 profiling consisted of genomic DNA. One entry per CDR3 protein, called by TCRdb with MiXCR from the reads. In the table there are 400,000 to 600,000 distinct CDR3 sequences, less than 35% of which are singletons. The patients chosen for sequencing had shown expansion of CD8+CD57+ cells (detected by flow cytometry). As a group, the patients uniformly had severe acquired aplastic anemia. Losses at the gene ends were 4 bases for V and 5 bases for J; bases not matched to a gene: 6. CDR1 is GTSNPN, CDR2 SVGIG, per germline (reference sequence). There are 13 residues in the CDR3. Whole-study findings and limits: The study identified about 30 CD8+ CDR3 sequences shared by patients and controls.

The table lists this clonotype with a count of one. Antigen unknown. The rearrangement uses TRBV30 and TRBJ1-1, with 8 bases aligning to TRBD1. Sequenced material: sorted CD4+, CD8+, or CD8+CD57+ T cells (not recorded which) from PBMCs. The clonotype originates from a human donor with aplastic anemia. The CDR3 here is CAWNDRGGTEAFF. CDR3 bases: TGTGCCTGGAACGACAGGGGAGGGACTGAAGCTTTCTTT. Full variable domain (missing parts from reference TRBV30 and TRBJ1-1): SQTIHQWPATLVQPVGSPLSLECTVEGTSNPNLYWYRQAAGRGLQLLFYSVGIGQISSEVPQNLSASRPQDRQFILSSKKLLLSDSGFYLCAWNDRGGTEAFFGQGTRLTVV.